A selection of T cell receptor beta chains follows, all from one sample in a study of T-cell memory formation after mild COVID-19. Each CDR3 protein gets one entry after TCRdb re-called the 5' RACE reads with MiXCR. Among a few hundred thousand distinct CDR3 sequences, approximately 19% were seen once, and the ten largest hold 20% to 25%. The source material was PBMCs or a T cell subset sorted from them (not recorded which). The receptors stem from a young man who had mild COVID-19 (a few samples of this study predate the infection). Cell type and time point are not known. Both conserved end residues are part of each CDR3. The D gene is left open where the match is weak. Clone size is given for some rows only: seen once, a few or many times, or a class if the clone is expanded.

TRBJ2-1	17	.	TRBV7-2	TRBD2	CASSLAFGLAGDNEQFF	TGTGCCAGCAGCTTAGCCTTCGGACTAGCGGGAGACAATGAGCAGTTCTTC
TRBJ2-1	14	few	TRBV10-3	TRBD1	CATAGQGLASEQFF	TGTGCCACCGCAGGACAGGGGCTCGCCAGTGAGCAGTTCTTC
TRBJ1-1	16	few	TRBV20-1	.	CSAAPLGWARSTEAFF	TGCAGTGCCGCACCCCTCGGGTGGGCCAGATCCACTGAAGCTTTCTTT
TRBJ1-1	13	.	TRBV6-1	.	CASTEGLNTEAFF	TGTGCCAGCACAGAGGGGCTGAACACTGAAGCTTTCTTT
TRBJ2-1	15	.	TRBV7-8	TRBD2	CASSPREAGGREQFF	TGTGCCAGCAGCCCCCGGGAAGCGGGGGGGCGTGAGCAGTTCTTC
TRBJ2-3	16	.	TRBV4-2	.	CASSQDPGWVTDTQYF	TGTGCCAGCAGCCAAGATCCGGGATGGGTCACAGATACGCAGTATTTT
TRBJ2-7	15	few	TRBV7-8	TRBD1	CASSLEQGAFYEQYF	TGTGCCAGCAGCTTAGAACAGGGGGCCTTCTACGAGCAGTACTTC
TRBJ1-6	16	many	TRBV4-3	TRBD1	CASSQELGTGNSPLHF	TGCGCCAGCAGCCAAGAGCTGGGGACAGGGAATTCACCCCTCCACTTT
TRBJ2-1	15	few	TRBV5-1	TRBD1	CASQTGVDSYNEQFF	TGCGCCAGCCAGACAGGGGTCGACTCCTACAATGAGCAGTTCTTC
TRBJ1-3	15	few	TRBV19	.	CASSISDSSGNTIYF	TGTGCCAGTAGTATCTCCGACAGCTCTGGAAACACCATATATTTT
TRBJ1-4	13	few	TRBV3-1	TRBD1	CASGTGVDEKLFF	TGTGCCAGCGGGACAGGGGTTGATGAAAAACTGTTTTTT
TRBJ1-2	10	few	TRBV12-3/TRBV12-4	.	CASSIYGYTF	TGTGCCAGCAGTATCTATGGCTACACCTTC
TRBJ2-7	15	.	TRBV6-2/TRBV6-3	TRBD1	CASSYDGQGMYEQYF	TGTGCCAGCAGTTACGACGGACAGGGAATGTACGAGCAGTACTTC
TRBJ2-1	15	many	TRBV5-1	.	CASSGGAPSYNEQFF	TGCGCCAGCAGTGGGGGAGCGCCCTCCTACAATGAGCAGTTCTTC
TRBJ1-6	14	few	TRBV7-2	.	CASREESYNSPLHF	TGTGCCAGCAGGGAGGAGTCCTATAATTCACCCCTCCACTTT
TRBJ1-1	15	few	TRBV5-1	.	CASSLWGGAGTEAFF	TGCGCCAGCAGCTTGTGGGGGGGGGCCGGGACTGAAGCTTTCTTT
TRBJ2-1	13	many	TRBV5-4	.	CASKTPPGNEQFF	TGTGCCAGCAAAACCCCCCCCGGGAATGAGCAGTTCTTC
TRBJ2-3	13	few	TRBV2	.	CASSELGVDTQYF	TGTGCCAGCAGTGAGTTAGGGGTGGATACGCAGTATTTT
TRBJ2-3	15	few	TRBV7-2	TRBD1	CASSRMRGRTDTQYF	TGTGCCAGCAGCCGCATGAGGGGGCGGACCGATACGCAGTATTTT
TRBJ2-5	15	many	TRBV5-1	TRBD1	CASSSTGVRGETQYF	TGCGCCAGCAGCTCTACAGGGGTACGGGGAGAGACCCAGTACTTC
TRBJ1-4	15	.	TRBV20-1	.	CSATVGGGTNEKLFF	TGCAGTGCCACAGTCGGAGGGGGAACTAATGAAAAACTGTTTTTT
TRBJ2-7	16	.	TRBV4-3	TRBD1	CASSQNTGTGSYEQYF	TGCGCCAGCAGCCAGAACACCGGGACAGGATCCTACGAGCAGTACTTC
TRBJ1-1	13	.	TRBV14	.	CASSQTGAPRTFF	TGTGCCAGCAGCCAAACCGGGGCCCCCCGGACTTTCTTT
TRBJ2-6	17	many	TRBV4-3	.	CASSQVEERSGANVLTF	TGCGCCAGCAGCCAAGTAGAGGAGCGCTCTGGGGCCAACGTCCTGACTTTC
TRBJ2-2	14	few	TRBV29-1	.	CSVIRQSSTGELFF	TGCAGCGTGATTCGACAGTCGTCCACCGGGGAGCTGTTTTTT
TRBJ1-6	19	few	TRBV7-2	TRBD1	CASSLVPILTGGPNSPLHF	TGTGCCAGCAGCTTAGTTCCCATACTTACAGGGGGGCCTAATTCACCCCTCCACTTT
TRBJ1-1	13	.	TRBV9	.	CASSVEQNTEAFF	TGTGCCAGCAGCGTAGAACAGAACACTGAAGCTTTCTTT
TRBJ1-2	14	few	TRBV12-3/TRBV12-4	.	CASSSPSLHYGYTF	TGTGCCAGCAGTTCGCCAAGCTTACACTATGGCTACACCTTC
TRBJ1-2	13	few	TRBV5-1	.	CASSTGTDYGYTF	TGCGCCAGCAGCACCGGGACTGACTATGGCTACACCTTC
TRBJ1-6	14	.	TRBV6-5	.	CASSTRGGGSPLHF	TGTGCCAGCAGTACCCGAGGGGGAGGATCACCCCTCCACTTT
TRBJ1-1	13	few	TRBV20-1	.	CSARDQLNTEAFF	TGCAGTGCTAGAGACCAGCTGAACACTGAAGCTTTCTTT
TRBJ2-5	13	.	TRBV7-2	.	CASSSRGGQTQYF	TGTGCCAGCAGCTCCAGGGGGGGGCAGACCCAGTACTTC
TRBJ1-3	14	.	TRBV25-1	.	CASSESTLGNTIYF	TGTGCCAGCAGTGAATCGACGTTAGGAAACACCATATATTTT
TRBJ1-2	11	.	TRBV12-3/TRBV12-4	.	CASSVGPPYTF	TGTGCCAGCAGTGTCGGACCGCCATACACCTTC
TRBJ2-2	14	few	TRBV4-1	.	CASSQDLNTGELFF	TGCGCCAGCAGCCAAGATCTTAACACCGGGGAGCTGTTTTTT
TRBJ2-2	12	many	TRBV5-1	.	CASSLTTGELFF	TGCGCCAGCAGCTTGACAACCGGGGAGCTGTTTTTT
TRBJ2-3	12	.	TRBV3-1	.	CASSPNRDTQYF	TGTGCCAGCAGCCCTAATCGGGATACGCAGTATTTT
TRBJ1-2	14	.	TRBV12-3/TRBV12-4	TRBD1	CASSQIGQGGGYTF	TGTGCCAGCAGTCAAATCGGACAGGGTGGAGGCTACACCTTC
TRBJ2-5	13	.	TRBV5-1	.	CASSLTTQETQYF	TGCGCCAGCAGCCTGACTACCCAAGAGACCCAGTACTTC
TRBJ2-3	14	.	TRBV2	.	CASSAQRGTDTQYF	TGTGCCAGCAGTGCCCAGCGGGGCACAGATACGCAGTATTTT
TRBJ1-4	14	few	TRBV20-1	.	CSATPAAVNEKLFF	TGCAGTGCTACCCCGGCAGCCGTAAATGAAAAACTGTTTTTT
TRBJ1-1	12	.	TRBV19	.	CASRTANTEAFF	TGTGCCAGTAGAACAGCTAACACTGAAGCTTTCTTT
TRBJ1-2	15	.	TRBV7-6	.	CASSLAGDGLSGYTF	TGTGCCAGCAGCTTAGCCGGGGACGGCTTGTCGGGCTACACCTTC
TRBJ2-3	14	.	TRBV5-4	.	CASSSETYTDTQYF	TGTGCCAGCAGCTCAGAGACATACACAGATACGCAGTATTTT
TRBJ1-1	15	.	TRBV20-1	.	CSARDGGIMNTEAFF	TGCAGTGCTAGAGATGGGGGGATAATGAACACTGAAGCTTTCTTT
TRBJ1-6	14	few	TRBV28	.	CASIAGTGNSPLHF	TGTGCCAGCATTGCCGGTACAGGCAATTCACCCCTCCACTTT
TRBJ2-7	15	.	TRBV11-2	TRBD2	CASSRGLAGPYEQYF	TGTGCCAGCAGCAGGGGGCTAGCGGGGCCCTACGAGCAGTACTTC
TRBJ1-4	16	many	TRBV30	.	CAWSSGRAGPNEKLFF	TGTGCCTGGAGTTCGGGTCGGGCAGGGCCTAATGAAAAACTGTTTTTT